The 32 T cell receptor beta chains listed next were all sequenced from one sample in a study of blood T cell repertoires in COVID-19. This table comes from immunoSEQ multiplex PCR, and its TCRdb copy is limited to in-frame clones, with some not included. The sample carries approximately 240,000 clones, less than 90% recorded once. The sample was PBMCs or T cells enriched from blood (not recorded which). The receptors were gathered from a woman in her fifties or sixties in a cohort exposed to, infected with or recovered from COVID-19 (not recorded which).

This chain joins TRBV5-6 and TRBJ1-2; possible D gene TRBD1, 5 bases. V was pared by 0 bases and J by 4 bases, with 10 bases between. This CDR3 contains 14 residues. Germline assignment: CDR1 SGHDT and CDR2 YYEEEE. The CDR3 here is CASSLGGSIYGYTF. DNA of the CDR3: TGTGCCAGCAGCTTGGGGGGCAGCATCTATGGCTACACCTTC.

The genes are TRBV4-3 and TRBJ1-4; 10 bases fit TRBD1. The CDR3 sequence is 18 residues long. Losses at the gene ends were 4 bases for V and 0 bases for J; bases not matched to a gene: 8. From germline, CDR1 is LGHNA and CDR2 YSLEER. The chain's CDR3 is CASSPRGQGHATNEKLFF. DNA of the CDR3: TGCGCCAGCAGCCCGCGGGGACAGGGGCACGCAACTAATGAAAAACTGTTTTTT.

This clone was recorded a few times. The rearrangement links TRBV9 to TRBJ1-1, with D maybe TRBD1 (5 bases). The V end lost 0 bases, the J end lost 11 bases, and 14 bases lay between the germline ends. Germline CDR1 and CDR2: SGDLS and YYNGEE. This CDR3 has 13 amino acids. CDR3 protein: CASSVEKAGRAFF. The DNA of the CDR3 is TGTGCCAGCAGCGTAGAGAAGGCAGGGAGGGCTTTCTTT.

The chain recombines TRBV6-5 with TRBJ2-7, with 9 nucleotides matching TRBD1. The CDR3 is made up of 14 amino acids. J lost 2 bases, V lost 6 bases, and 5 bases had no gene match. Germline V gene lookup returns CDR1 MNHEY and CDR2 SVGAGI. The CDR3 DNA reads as TGTGCCAGCAGAGCGGGACAGGGAACCTACGAGCAGTACTTC. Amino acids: CASRAGQGTYEQYF.

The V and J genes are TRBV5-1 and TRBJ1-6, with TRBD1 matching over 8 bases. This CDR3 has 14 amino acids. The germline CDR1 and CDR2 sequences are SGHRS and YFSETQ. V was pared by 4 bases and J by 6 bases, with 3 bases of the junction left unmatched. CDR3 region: CASSGGQANSPLHF. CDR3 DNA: TGCGCCAGCAGCGGGGGACAGGCTAATTCACCCCTCCACTTT. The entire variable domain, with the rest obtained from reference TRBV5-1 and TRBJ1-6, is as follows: KAGVTQTPRYLIKTRGQQVTLSCSPISGHRSVSWYQQTPGQGLQFLFEYFSETQRNKGNFPGRFSGRQFSNSRSEMNVSTLELGDSALYLCASSGGQANSPLHFGNGTRLTVT.

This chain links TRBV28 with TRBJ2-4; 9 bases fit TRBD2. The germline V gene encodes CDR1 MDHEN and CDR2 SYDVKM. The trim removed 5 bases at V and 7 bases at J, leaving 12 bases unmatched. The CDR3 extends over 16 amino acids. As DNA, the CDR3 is TGTGCCAGCAGTCTAGGTCCAGCGGGGGGCCTGAACATTCAGTACTTC. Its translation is CASSLGPAGGLNIQYF.

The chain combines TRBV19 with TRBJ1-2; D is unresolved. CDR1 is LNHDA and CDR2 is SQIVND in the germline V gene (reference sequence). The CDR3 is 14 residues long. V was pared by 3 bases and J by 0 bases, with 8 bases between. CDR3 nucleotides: TGTGCCAGTAGTATTGCGGGATCTAACTATGGCTACACCTTC. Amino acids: CASSIAGSNYGYTF.

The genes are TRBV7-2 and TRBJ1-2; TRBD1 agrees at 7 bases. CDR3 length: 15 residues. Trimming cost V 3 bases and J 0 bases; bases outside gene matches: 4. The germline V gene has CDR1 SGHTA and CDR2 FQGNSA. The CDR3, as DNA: TGTGCCAGCAGCTTGACAGGGATCACTAACTATGGCTACACCTTC. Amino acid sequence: CASSLTGITNYGYTF.

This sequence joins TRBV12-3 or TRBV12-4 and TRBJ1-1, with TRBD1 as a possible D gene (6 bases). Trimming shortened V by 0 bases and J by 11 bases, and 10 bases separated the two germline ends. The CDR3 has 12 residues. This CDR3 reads CASSLAAGEAFF. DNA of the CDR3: TGTGCCAGCAGTTTAGCGGCAGGGGAGGCTTTCTTT.

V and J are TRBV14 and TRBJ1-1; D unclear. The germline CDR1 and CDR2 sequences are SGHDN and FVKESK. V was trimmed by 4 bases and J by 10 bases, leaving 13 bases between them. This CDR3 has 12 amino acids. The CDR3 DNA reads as TGTGCCAGCAGCCCCTACGGGGATGGAGCTTTCTTT. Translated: CASSPYGDGAFF.

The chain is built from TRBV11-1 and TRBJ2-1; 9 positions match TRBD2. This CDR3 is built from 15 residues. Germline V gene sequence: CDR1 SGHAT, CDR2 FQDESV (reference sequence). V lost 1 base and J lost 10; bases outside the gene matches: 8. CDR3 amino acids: CASSLGASGIREQFF. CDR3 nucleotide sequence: TGTGCCAGCAGCTTAGGGGCTAGCGGGATCAGGGAGCAGTTCTTC.

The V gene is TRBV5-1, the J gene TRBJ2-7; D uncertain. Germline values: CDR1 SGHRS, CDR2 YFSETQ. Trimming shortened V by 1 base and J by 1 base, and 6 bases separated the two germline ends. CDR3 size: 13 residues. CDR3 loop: CASSLRESYEQYF. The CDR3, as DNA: TGCGCCAGCAGCTTGAGAGAGTCCTACGAGCAGTACTTC.

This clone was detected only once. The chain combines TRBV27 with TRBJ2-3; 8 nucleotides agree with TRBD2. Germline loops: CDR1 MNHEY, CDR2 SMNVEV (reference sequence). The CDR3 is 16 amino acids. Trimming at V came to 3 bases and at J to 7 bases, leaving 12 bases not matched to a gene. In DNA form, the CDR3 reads TGTGCCAGCAGTTTGTCACAGCGGGGGCCTACGTATACGCAGTATTTT. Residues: CASSLSQRGPTYTQYF.

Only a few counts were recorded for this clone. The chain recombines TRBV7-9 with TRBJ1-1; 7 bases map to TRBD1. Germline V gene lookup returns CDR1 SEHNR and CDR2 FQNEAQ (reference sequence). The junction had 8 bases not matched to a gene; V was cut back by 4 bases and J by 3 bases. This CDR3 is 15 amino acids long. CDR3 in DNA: TGTGCCAGCAGCTCCCGACAGGGAATGGACACTGAAGCTTTCTTT. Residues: CASSSRQGMDTEAFF.

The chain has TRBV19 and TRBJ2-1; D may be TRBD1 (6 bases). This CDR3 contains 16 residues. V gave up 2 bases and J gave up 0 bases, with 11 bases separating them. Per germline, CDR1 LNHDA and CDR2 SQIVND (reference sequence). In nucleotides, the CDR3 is TGTGCCAGTAGTATACAGGGGCCTAGCTCCTACAATGAGCAGTTCTTC. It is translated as CASSIQGPSSYNEQFF.

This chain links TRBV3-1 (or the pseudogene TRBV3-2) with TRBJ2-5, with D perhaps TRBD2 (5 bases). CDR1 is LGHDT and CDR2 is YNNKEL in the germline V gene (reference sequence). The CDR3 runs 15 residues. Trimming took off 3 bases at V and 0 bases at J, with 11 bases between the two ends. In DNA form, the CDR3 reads TGTGCCAGCAGCCACGAGGACTGGAACCAAGAGACCCAGTACTTC. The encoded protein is CASSHEDWNQETQYF.

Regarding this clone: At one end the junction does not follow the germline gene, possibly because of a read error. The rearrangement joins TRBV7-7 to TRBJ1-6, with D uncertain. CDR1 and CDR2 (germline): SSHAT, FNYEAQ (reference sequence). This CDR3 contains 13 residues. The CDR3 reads CASSQNPAAPLHF. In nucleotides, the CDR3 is TGTGCTAGCAGCCAAAACCCCGCGGCGCCCCTCCACTTT.

The DNA for the CDR3 is TGTGCCAGCAGCCCCAGCGGACAGGGGGGTTCACCCCTCCACTTT. It specifies CASSPSGQGGSPLHF. The chain is built from TRBV7-8 and TRBJ1-6, with 10 positions matching TRBD1. The junction had 7 bases not matched to a gene; V was cut back by 5 bases and J by 9 bases. Looked up from germline, CDR1 is SGHVS and CDR2 is FQNEAQ. There are 15 residues in the CDR3.

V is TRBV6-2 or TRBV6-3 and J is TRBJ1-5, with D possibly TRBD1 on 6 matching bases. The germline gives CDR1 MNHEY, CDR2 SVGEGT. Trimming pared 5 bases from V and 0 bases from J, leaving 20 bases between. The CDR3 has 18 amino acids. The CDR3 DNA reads TGTGCCAGCAGTCTCATGAAAACCGGGACACCTAGCAATCAGCCCCAGCATTTT. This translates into CASSLMKTGTPSNQPQHF.

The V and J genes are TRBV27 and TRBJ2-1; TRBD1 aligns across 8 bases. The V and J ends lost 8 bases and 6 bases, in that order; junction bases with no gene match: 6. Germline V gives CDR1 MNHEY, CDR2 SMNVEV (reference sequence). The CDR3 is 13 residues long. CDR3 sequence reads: CASPGQEGNEQFF. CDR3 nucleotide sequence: TGTGCCAGCCCGGGACAGGAAGGCAATGAGCAGTTCTTC.

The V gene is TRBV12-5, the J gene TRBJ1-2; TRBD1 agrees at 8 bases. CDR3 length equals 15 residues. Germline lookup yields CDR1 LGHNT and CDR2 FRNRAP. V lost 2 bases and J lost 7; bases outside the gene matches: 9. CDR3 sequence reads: CASGLIPGQVTGYTF. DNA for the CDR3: TGTGCTAGTGGTTTGATTCCGGGACAGGTTACTGGCTACACCTTC.

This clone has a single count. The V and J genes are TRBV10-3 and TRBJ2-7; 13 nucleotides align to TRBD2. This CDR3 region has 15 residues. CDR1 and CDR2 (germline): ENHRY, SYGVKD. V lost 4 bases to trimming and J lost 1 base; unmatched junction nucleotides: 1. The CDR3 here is CAISVGLAGSYEQYF. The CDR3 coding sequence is TGTGCCATCAGTGTGGGACTAGCGGGGTCCTACGAGCAGTACTTC.

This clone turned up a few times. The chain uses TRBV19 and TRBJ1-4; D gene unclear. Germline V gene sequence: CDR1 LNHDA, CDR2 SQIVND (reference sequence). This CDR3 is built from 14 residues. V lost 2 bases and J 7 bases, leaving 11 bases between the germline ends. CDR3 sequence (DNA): TGTGCCAGTAGTATAAGTCAACGGGGTGAAAAACTGTTTTTT. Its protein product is CASSISQRGEKLFF. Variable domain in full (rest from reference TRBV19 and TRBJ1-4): DGGITQSPKYLFRKEGQNVTLSCEQNLNHDAMYWYRQDPGQGLRLIYYSQIVNDFQKGDIAEGYSVSREKKESFPLTVTSAQKNPTAFYLCASSISQRGEKLFFGSGTQLSVL.

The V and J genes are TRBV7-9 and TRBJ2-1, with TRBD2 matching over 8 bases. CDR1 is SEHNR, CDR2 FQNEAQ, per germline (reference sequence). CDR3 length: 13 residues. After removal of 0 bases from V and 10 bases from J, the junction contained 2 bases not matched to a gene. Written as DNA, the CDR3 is TGTGCCAGCAGCTTAGCTGGCGGGGGGGAGCAGTTCTTC. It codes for CASSLAGGGEQFF.

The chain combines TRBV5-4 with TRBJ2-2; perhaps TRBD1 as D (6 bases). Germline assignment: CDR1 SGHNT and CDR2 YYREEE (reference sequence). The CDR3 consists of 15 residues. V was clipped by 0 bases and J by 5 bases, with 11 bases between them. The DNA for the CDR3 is TGTGCCAGCAGCTTGGGTGGGGGCGAGACCGGGGAGCTGTTTTTT. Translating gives CASSLGGGETGELFF.

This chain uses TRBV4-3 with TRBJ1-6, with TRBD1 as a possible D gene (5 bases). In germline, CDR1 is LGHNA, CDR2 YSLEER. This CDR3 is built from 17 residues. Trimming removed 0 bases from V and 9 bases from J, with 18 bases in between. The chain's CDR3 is CASSQEAGILWGSPLHF. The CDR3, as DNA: TGCGCCAGCAGCCAAGAGGCAGGGATCCTTTGGGGTTCACCCCTCCACTTT.

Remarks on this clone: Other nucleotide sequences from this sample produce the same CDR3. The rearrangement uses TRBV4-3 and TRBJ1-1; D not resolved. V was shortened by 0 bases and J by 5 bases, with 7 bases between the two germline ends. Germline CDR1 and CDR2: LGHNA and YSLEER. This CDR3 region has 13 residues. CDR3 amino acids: CASSQERGTEAFF. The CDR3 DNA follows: TGCGCCAGCAGCCAAGAGCGGGGAACTGAAGCTTTCTTT.

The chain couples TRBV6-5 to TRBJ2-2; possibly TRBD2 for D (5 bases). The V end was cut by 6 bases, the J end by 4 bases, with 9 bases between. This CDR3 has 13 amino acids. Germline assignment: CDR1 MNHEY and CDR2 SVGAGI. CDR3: CASSARGTGELFF. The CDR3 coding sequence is TGTGCCAGCAGCGCCCGGGGCACCGGGGAGCTGTTTTTT.

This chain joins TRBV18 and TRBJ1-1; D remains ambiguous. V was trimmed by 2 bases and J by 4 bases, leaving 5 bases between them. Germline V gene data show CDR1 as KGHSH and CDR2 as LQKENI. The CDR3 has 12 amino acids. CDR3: CASSPSSTEAFF. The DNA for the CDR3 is TGTGCCAGCTCACCATCTTCCACTGAAGCTTTCTTT.

The CDR3 is CASSSTGTATYYEQYF. The CDR3 nucleotides read TGTGCCAGCAGTTCGACCGGGACAGCGACATACTACGAGCAGTACTTC. The rearrangement uses TRBV28 and TRBJ2-7, with 7 bases matching TRBD1. V lost 4 bases and J lost 3; bases outside the gene matches: 12. The CDR3 has 16 residues. Germline CDR1 reads MDHEN; CDR2 reads SYDVKM.

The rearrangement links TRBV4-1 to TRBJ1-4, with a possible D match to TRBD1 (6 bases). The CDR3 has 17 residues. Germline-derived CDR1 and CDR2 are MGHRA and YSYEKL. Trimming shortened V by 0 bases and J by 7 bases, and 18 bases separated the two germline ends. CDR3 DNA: TGCGCCAGCAGCCAAGATCAGGTGACAGGTGGTGCTGAAAAACTGTTTTTT. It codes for CASSQDQVTGGAEKLFF.

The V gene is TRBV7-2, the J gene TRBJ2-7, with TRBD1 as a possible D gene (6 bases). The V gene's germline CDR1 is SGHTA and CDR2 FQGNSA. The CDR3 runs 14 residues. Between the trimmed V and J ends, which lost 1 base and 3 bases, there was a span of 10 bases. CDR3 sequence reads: CASSLGGQFYEQYF. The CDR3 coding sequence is TGTGCCAGCAGCTTAGGTGGACAGTTCTACGAGCAGTACTTC.